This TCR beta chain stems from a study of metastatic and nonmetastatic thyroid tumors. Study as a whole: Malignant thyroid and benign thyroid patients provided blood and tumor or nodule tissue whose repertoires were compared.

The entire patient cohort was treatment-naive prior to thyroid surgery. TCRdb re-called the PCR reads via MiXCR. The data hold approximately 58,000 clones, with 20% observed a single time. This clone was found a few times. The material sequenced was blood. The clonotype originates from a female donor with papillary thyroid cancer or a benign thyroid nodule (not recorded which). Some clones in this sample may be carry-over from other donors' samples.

This chain's CDR3 is CASSLGQGGLTEAFF. The CDR3 nucleotides are TGTGCCAGCAGCCTCGGACAGGGAGGGTTGACTGAAGCTTTCTTT. This rearrangement joins TRBV2 to TRBJ1-1; 8 nucleotides agree with TRBD1. The CDR3 runs to 15 residues. With V trimmed by 6 bases and J by 5 bases, 11 bases remained unmatched. Per the germline V gene, CDR1 is SNHLY and CDR2 is FYNNEI.